In its sample, the clone carrying this T cell receptor (beta chain) was seen many times. The entry originates in a study of T-cell reconstitution after alpha-beta-depleted transplantation in children. The library targeted TCRbeta and was prepared with unique molecular identifiers. TCRdb passed the PCR reads through MiXCR, listing each CDR3 protein once. The sample holds approximately 590,000 distinct CDR3 sequences; about 10% are singletons and the top ten take roughly 3.9%. The clonotype was recovered from a human donor who donated a stem cell graft to a child with acute myeloid leukemia. The sample was PBMCs from the stem cell graft donor, taken from the stem cell graft.

The CDR3 loop reads CASSLDRTEAFF. CDR3 DNA sequence: TGTGCCAGCAGCTTAGACCGGACTGAAGCTTTCTTT. This chain connects TRBV7-9 to TRBJ1-1; D is undetermined. The V gene lost 1 base and the J gene lost 5 bases, with 5 bases spanning the gap. CDR1 and CDR2 from the germline V gene are SEHNR and FQNEAQ (reference sequence). CDR3 size: 12 residues.